The clone carrying this TCR beta chain has ten or more counts. The antigen is not known. These data belong to a study of CD8 T cells in ankylosing spondylitis. General study results and limits: As for the disease-linked clones, they showed a CD8+ phenotype and occurred at relatively low frequencies in peripheral blood. Reactive arthritis synovial fluid and blood were previously reported to contain some motif variants. Matched ankylosing spondylitis synovial fluid reportedly contained a significantly enriched population of disease-linked clones.

A quantitative 5'-RACE method, one with molecular barcodes, was used to make TCR beta libraries. TCRdb re-analysed the 5' RACE reads in MiXCR, keeping a single row per CDR3 protein. Among about 130,000 distinct CDR3 sequences listed, over 6% were seen once. Looked up from germline, CDR1 is MGHDK and CDR2 is SYGVNS. The CDR3 extends over 15 amino acids. V shed 0 bases and J shed 4 bases, with 12 bases lying between them. This TCR came from a male donor with ankylosing spondylitis or in good health (not recorded which). What was sequenced was blood, either unsorted or a sorted T cell fraction (not recorded which). This chain connects TRBV25-1 to TRBJ1-2, with D maybe TRBD1 (6 bases). The CDR3 loop reads CASSEYGGGRYGYTF. DNA for the CDR3: TGTGCCAGCAGTGAATATGGGGGGGGCCGCTATGGCTACACCTTC.